This T cell receptor beta chain came from a study of T-cell memory formation after mild COVID-19. The V end was cut by 4 bases, the J end by 2 bases, with 14 bases between. Germline V lookup: CDR1 MNHEY, CDR2 SVGAGI. There are 15 residues in the CDR3. Points on this clonotype: Its target is unknown.

With constant-segment primers, 5'RACE yielded cDNA libraries of TCR alpha and TCR beta that carried sample barcodes and UMIs. MiXCR, applied by TCRdb to the 5' RACE reads, yields one record per CDR3 protein. This table holds 300,000 to 350,000 distinct CDR3 sequences, roughly an eighth found once. Notes on the study in general: CD4+ contracting clones were found mainly in CM and EM, and CD8+ ones in EMRA. Contracting clones, day 15 to 85, had balanced CD4/CD8, and later expanders favored CD4+. Second-wave clones peaking on day 37 lacked confirmed SARS-CoV-2 specificity.

V usage is TRBV6-5 and J usage is TRBJ2-5, with D possibly being TRBD2 (6 bases). The specimen was PBMCs or a T cell subset sorted from them (not recorded which). This TCR was sampled from a man younger than 35 who had mild COVID-19 (a few samples of this study predate the infection). Cell type and time point are not known. CDR3: CASSSGGGVQETQYF. CDR3 sequence (DNA): TGTGCCAGCAGTTCCGGGGGAGGCGTACAAGAGACCCAGTACTTC.